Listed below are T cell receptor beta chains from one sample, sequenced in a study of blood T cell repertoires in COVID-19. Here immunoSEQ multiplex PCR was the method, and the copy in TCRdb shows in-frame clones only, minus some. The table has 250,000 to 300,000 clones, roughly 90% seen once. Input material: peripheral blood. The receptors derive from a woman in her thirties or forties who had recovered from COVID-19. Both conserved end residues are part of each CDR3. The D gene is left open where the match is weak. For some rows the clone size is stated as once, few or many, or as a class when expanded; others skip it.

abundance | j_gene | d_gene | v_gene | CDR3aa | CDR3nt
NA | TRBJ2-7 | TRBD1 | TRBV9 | CASSEGQGGSSEQYF | TGTGCCAGCAGCGAAGGACAGGGCGGCTCGTCCGAGCAGTACTTC
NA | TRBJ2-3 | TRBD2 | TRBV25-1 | CASSRGGLSADTQYF | TGTGCCAGCTCACGGGGGGGACTGTCGGCAGATACGCAGTATTTT
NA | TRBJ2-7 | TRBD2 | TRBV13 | CASSVSGRAFNEQYF | TGTGCCAGCAGCGTCAGCGGGAGGGCCTTCAACGAGCAGTACTTC
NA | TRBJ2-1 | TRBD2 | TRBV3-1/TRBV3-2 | CASRPQGTSGDNEQFF | TGTGCCAGCAGACCCCAAGGGACTAGCGGAGACAATGAGCAGTTCTTC
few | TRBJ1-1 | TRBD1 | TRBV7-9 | CASRQTGSDTEAFF | TGTGCCAGCAGACAGACAGGGTCGGACACTGAAGCTTTCTTT
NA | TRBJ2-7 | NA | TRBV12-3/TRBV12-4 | CASADVYEQYF | TGTGCCAGCGCAGATGTCTACGAGCAGTACTTC
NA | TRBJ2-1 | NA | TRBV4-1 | CASSQATPLDGSEQFF | TGCGCCAGCAGCCAAGCCACCCCACTAGATGGGTCTGAGCAGTTCTTC
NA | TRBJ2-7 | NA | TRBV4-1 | CASSQDMGHYEQYF | TGCGCCAGCAGCCAAGATATGGGCCACTACGAGCAGTACTTC
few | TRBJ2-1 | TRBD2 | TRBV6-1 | CASTPAGLNYNEQFF | TGTGCCAGCACCCCCGCGGGACTAAACTACAATGAGCAGTTCTTC
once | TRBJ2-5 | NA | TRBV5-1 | CASRQKEKETQYF | TGCGCCAGCAGGCAAAAAGAGAAAGAGACCCAGTACTTC
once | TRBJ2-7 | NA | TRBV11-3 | CASSLSTIYEQYF | TGTGCCAGCAGCTTAAGCACCATCTACGAGCAGTACTTC
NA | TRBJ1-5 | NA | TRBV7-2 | CASSPDGVQPQHF | TGTGCCAGCAGCCCGGACGGGGTGCAGCCCCAGCATTTT
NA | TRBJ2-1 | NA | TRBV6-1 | CASSGGLQPHYNEQFF | TGTGCCAGCAGTGGGGGACTCCAACCCCACTACAATGAGCAGTTCTTC
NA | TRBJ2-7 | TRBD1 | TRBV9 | CASSTTSGTGGVEQYF | TGTGCCAGCAGCACCACCTCCGGGACAGGGGGAGTTGAGCAGTACTTC
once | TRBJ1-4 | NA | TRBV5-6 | CASSATTGSKLFF | TGTGCCAGCAGCGCGACAACTGGGTCTAAACTGTTTTTT
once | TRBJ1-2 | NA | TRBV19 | CASSIAEFPGYTF | TGTGCCAGTAGTATAGCTGAGTTTCCCGGCTACACCTTC
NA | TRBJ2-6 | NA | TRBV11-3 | CASSLDHAPGGANVLTF | TGTGCCAGCAGCTTGGATCATGCCCCGGGGGGGGCCAACGTCCTGACTTTC
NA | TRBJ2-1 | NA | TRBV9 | CASSVGGGAHNEQFF | TGTGCCAGCAGCGTAGGCGGCGGGGCCCACAATGAGCAGTTCTTC
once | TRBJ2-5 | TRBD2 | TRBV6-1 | CASSGRGLAGGPWETQYF | TGTGCCAGCAGTGGGCGAGGACTAGCGGGAGGGCCGTGGGAGACCCAGTACTTC
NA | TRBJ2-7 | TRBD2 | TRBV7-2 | CASSYVAGGSPYEQYF | TGTGCCAGCAGCTACGTAGCGGGAGGGAGCCCCTACGAGCAGTACTTC
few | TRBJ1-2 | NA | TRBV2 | CASSVQGPGGYTF | TGTGCCAGCAGTGTCCAGGGTCCAGGGGGCTACACCTTC
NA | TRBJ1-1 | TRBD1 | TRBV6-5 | CASTSGQGWAEAFF | TGTGCCAGCACCTCAGGACAGGGTTGGGCTGAAGCTTTCTTT
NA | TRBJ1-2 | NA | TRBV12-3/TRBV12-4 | CAVQSGIYGYTF | TGTGCCGTCCAGTCGGGGATCTATGGCTACACCTTC
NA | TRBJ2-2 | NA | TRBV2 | CASSEDLPTGELFF | TGTGCCAGCAGTGAAGACCTACCCACCGGGGAGCTGTTTTTT
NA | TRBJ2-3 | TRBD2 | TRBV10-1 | CASSPSGYTDTQYF | TGCGCCAGCAGTCCTAGCGGGTACACAGATACGCAGTATTTT
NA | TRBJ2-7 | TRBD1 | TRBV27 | CASRYAGGPLYEQYF | TGTGCCAGCAGATATGCAGGGGGCCCTCTCTACGAGCAGTACTTC
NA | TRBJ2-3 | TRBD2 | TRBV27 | CASRKLRTSGNTDTQYF | TGTGCCAGCAGAAAATTAAGGACTAGCGGAAACACAGATACGCAGTATTTT
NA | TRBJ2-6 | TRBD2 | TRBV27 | CASGGTSGSSGANVLTF | TGTGCCAGCGGGGGGACTAGCGGGAGCTCTGGGGCCAACGTCCTGACTTTC
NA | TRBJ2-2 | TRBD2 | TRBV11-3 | CASSLRWGTSGNTGELFF | TGTGCCAGCAGCCTCCGATGGGGGACTAGCGGGAACACCGGGGAGCTGTTTTTT
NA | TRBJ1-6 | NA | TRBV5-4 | CASSLRRSSYNSPLHF | TGTGCCAGCAGCTTGAGGAGGAGCTCCTATAATTCACCCCTCCACTTT
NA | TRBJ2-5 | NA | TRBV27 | CASNVGRETQYF | TGTGCCAGCAACGTAGGGAGGGAGACCCAGTACTTC
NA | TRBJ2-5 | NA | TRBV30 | CAWSEAETQYF | TGTGCCTGGAGTGAAGCGGAGACCCAGTACTTC
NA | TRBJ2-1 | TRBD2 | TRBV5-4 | CASSLSSSGGYNEQFF | TGTGCCAGCAGCTTGTCTTCTAGCGGAGGCTACAATGAGCAGTTCTTC
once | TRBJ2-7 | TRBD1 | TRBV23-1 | CASSQTITTGAVSYEQYF | TGCGCCAGCAGCCAGACGATTACGACAGGGGCCGTTTCCTACGAGCAGTACTTC
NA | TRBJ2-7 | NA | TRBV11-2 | CASTIGAGWGYEQYF | TGTGCCAGCACCATAGGGGCGGGGTGGGGCTACGAGCAGTACTTC
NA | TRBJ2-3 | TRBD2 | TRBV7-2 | CASSVSSGRSTDTQYF | TGTGCCAGCAGCGTTTCTAGCGGGAGGAGCACAGATACGCAGTATTTT
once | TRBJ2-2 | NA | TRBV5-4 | CASSLELDGTGELFF | TGTGCCAGCAGCTTAGAACTAGATGGCACCGGGGAGCTGTTTTTT
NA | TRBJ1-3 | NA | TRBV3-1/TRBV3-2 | CASSQDSYPVGNTIYF | TGTGCCAGCAGCCAAGATAGCTACCCGGTCGGAAACACCATATATTTT
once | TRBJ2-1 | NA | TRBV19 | CASSIATGTISSYNEQFF | TGTGCCAGTAGTATAGCGACCGGAACTATAAGCTCCTACAATGAGCAGTTCTTC
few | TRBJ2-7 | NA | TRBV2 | CASSGSGAAYEQYF | TGTGCCAGCAGTGGGTCAGGGGCCGCCTACGAGCAGTACTTC
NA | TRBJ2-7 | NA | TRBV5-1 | CASSPTTSRRGLEQYF | TGCGCCAGCAGCCCTACCACGTCCCGCCGGGGTTTGGAGCAGTACTTC
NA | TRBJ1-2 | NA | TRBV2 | CASSAFTSGAGGYTF | TGTGCCAGCAGTGCCTTCACTTCAGGTGCGGGTGGCTACACCTTC
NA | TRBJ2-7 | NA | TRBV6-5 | CASSKPGHSYEQYF | TGTGCCAGCAGTAAGCCGGGACATTCCTACGAGCAGTACTTC
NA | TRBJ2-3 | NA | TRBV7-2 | CASSPGGGTDTQYF | TGTGCCAGCAGCCCAGGAGGAGGCACAGATACGCAGTATTTT
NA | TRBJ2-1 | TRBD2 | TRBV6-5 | CASSYEREANEQFF | TGTGCCAGCAGTTACGAGCGGGAGGCCAATGAGCAGTTCTTC
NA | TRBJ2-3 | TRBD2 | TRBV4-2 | CASSQTSGSTDTQYF | TGTGCCAGCAGCCAAACTAGCGGGAGCACAGATACGCAGTATTTT